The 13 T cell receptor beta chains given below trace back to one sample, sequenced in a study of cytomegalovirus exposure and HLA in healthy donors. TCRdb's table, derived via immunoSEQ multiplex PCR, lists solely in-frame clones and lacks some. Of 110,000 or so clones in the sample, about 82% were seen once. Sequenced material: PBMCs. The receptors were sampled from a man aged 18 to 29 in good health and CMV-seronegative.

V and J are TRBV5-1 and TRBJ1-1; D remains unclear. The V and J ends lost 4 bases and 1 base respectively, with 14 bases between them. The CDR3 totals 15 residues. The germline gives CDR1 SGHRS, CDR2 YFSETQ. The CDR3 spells CASSQALQANTEAFF. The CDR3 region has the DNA TGCGCCAGCAGCCAAGCTCTCCAGGCGAACACTGAAGCTTTCTTT.

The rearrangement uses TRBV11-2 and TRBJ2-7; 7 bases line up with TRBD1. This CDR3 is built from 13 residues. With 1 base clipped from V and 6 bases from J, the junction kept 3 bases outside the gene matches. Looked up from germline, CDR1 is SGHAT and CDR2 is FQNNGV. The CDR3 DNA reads TGTGCCAGCAGCTTAGGACAGGGCCCCGAGCAGTACTTC. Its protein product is CASSLGQGPEQYF.

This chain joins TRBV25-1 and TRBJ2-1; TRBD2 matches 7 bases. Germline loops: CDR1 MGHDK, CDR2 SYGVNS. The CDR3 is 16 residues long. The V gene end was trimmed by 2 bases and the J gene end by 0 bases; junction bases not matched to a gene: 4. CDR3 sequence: CASSEPLAVSYNEQFF. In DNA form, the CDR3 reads TGTGCCAGCAGTGAACCCCTAGCGGTCTCCTACAATGAGCAGTTCTTC.

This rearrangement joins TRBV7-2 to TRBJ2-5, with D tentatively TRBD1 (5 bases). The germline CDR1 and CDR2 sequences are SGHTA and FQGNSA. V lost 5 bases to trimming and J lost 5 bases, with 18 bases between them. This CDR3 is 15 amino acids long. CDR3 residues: CASSPQSPPGETQYF. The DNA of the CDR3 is TGTGCCAGCAGCCCCCAGAGCCCACCAGGGGAGACCCAGTACTTC.

Here the CDR3 DNA reads TGCGCCAGCAGCTTGGACGGACAGGGGACAATGAACACTGAAGCTTTCTTT. Protein sequence: CASSLDGQGTMNTEAFF. The chain is built from TRBV5-1 and TRBJ1-1, with 9 bases aligning to TRBD1. Trimming cost V 0 bases and J 0 bases; bases outside gene matches: 6. The CDR3 runs 17 residues. CDR1 is SGHRS, CDR2 YFSETQ, per germline.

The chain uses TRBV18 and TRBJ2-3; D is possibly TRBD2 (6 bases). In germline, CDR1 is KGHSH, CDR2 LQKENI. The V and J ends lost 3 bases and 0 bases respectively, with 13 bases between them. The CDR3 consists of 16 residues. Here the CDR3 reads CASSPLSAGSTDTQYF. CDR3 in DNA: TGTGCCAGCTCACCTTTGTCTGCGGGGAGCACAGATACGCAGTATTTT.

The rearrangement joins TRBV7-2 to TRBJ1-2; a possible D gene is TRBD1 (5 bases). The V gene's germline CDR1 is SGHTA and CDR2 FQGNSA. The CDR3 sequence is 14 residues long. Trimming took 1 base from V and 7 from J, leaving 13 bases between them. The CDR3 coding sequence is TGTGCCAGCAGCTTAGTTGCGGGGACTAGTGGCTACACCTTC. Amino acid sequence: CASSLVAGTSGYTF.

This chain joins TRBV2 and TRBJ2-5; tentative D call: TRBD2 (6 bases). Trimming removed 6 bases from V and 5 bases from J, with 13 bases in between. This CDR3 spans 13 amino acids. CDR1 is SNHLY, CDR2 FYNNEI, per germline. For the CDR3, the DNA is TGTGCCAGCAGGGGGAGGCTAGCGGAGACCCAGTACTTC. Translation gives CASRGRLAETQYF.

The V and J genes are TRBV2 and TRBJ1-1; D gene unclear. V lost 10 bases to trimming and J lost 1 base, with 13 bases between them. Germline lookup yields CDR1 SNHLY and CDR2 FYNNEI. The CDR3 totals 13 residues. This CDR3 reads CATLPLRNTEAFF. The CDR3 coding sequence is TGTGCCACCCTCCCCTTGCGGAACACTGAAGCTTTCTTT.

The CDR3 DNA reads as TGTGCCAGCACCTTTGCGGGCAGGATGAGCGCGAACACCGGGGAGCTGTTTTTT. Protein product: CASTFAGRMSANTGELFF. The rearrangement joins TRBV2 to TRBJ2-2, with a possible D match to TRBD2 (5 bases). Looked up from germline, CDR1 is SNHLY and CDR2 is FYNNEI. This CDR3 is built from 18 residues. V lost 7 bases to trimming and J lost 0 bases, with 21 bases between them.

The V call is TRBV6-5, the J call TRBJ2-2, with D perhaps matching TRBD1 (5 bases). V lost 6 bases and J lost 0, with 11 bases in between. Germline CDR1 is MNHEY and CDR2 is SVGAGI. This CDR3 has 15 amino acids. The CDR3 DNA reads TGTGCCAGCAGCCCCCGCAGGGCGAACACCGGGGAGCTGTTTTTT. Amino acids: CASSPRRANTGELFF.

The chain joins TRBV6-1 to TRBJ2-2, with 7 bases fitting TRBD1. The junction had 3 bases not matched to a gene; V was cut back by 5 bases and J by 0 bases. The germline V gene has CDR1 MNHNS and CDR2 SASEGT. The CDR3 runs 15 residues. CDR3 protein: CASSSGQSNTGELFF. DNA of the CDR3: TGTGCCAGCAGTTCGGGACAGTCGAACACCGGGGAGCTGTTTTTT.

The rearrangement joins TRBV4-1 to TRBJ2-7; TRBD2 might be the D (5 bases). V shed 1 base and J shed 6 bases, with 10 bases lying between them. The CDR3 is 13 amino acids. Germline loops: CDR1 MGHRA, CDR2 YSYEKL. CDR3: CASSQVSRGEQYF. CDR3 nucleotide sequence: TGCGCCAGCAGCCAAGTTTCTCGGGGCGAGCAGTACTTC.